This T cell receptor beta chain was recovered during a study of cytomegalovirus exposure and HLA in healthy donors. Study details: Early released data comprised 80 million to 100 million unique TCRs from HLA-typed donors.

Notes on this clone: Its specificity is unknown.

General study points: For TCR beta chains, V- and J-gene trimming was later linked to a missense DCLRE1C variant.

Looked up from germline, CDR1 is MGHRA and CDR2 is YSYEKL. This CDR3 region has 16 residues. With 1 base removed from V and 5 bases from J, the gap between germline ends came to 15 bases. The PCR ran on 60 Vbeta and 13 Jbeta primers. In the source study's methods: The count from a later analysis was tens of millions of unique TCR beta chains, some 10 million of them shared. Measured with immunoSEQ multiplex PCR; TCRdb has only the in-frame clones, and not every one. The DNA was the basis for D and trimming; V, J and clone size are from that table. The sample has about 80,000 clones, less than 85% seen once.

The sequenced sample was PBMCs. The clonotype comes from a human donor in good health. V and J are TRBV4-1 and TRBJ2-1; maybe TRBD1 (5 bases). The CDR3 region is CASSQVMVQGHNEQFF. Here the CDR3 DNA reads TGCGCCAGCAGCCAAGTAATGGTCCAGGGCCACAATGAGCAGTTCTTC.